These 6 T cell receptor beta chains share one sample of origin, sequenced in a study of early T cells in non-severe SARS-CoV-2 infection (dated by TCRdb to 2020 to 2022). Libraries were made using 5' RACE. The reads were generated on a NextSeq 500. Starting from the raw public reads, TCRdb applied fastp trimming at Q25, assembled clones with MiXCR and retained in-frame beta chains. Each CDR3 protein appears once, grouped with its most common genes and DNA. The sample data list some 76,000 distinct CDR3 sequences, and roughly a sixth of these were observed just once. Of the sample, 12% falls within the top ten clones. Sequenced sample: whole blood. These TCRs come from an adult who was a healthcare worker with PCR-confirmed SARS-CoV-2 infection or an uninfected control (not recorded which).

V is TRBV6-2 or TRBV6-3 and J is TRBJ2-7, with 10 bases that match TRBD1. V dropped 6 bases and J dropped 5; count of bases not matched to a gene: 10. Germline loops: CDR1 MNHEY, CDR2 SVGEGT. This CDR3 comprises 15 residues. CDR3 sequence (DNA): TGTGCCAGCAGACCCACCGGGACAGGGGTCGACGAGCAGTACTTC. Amino acids: CASRPTGTGVDEQYF.

This clonotype was counted ten times or more. CDR3 sequence (DNA): TGTGCCAGCAGATCCAGGACCGCCCCGGGGGAAAAACTGTTTTTT. It is translated as CASRSRTAPGEKLFF. The genes are TRBV12-3 or TRBV12-4 and TRBJ1-4; D is ambiguous. Trimming shortened V by 6 bases and J by 8 bases, and 19 bases separated the two germline ends. CDR3 size: 15 residues.

This chain joins TRBV7-8 and TRBJ2-1; 11 bases agree with TRBD2. This CDR3 region has 19 residues. The junction had 10 bases not matched to a gene; V was cut back by 3 bases and J by 0 bases. The germline CDR1 and CDR2 sequences are SGHVS and FQNEAQ. CDR3: CASSFGGLAGGRSYNEQFF. The CDR3 region has the DNA TGTGCCAGCAGCTTCGGTGGGCTAGCGGGGGGCCGCTCCTACAATGAGCAGTTCTTC.

This clonotype was counted ten times or more. V gene TRBV5-6 combines with J gene TRBJ2-3, with 11 bases lining up with TRBD2. Germline lookup yields CDR1 SGHDT and CDR2 YYEEEE. V was pared by 4 bases and J by 7 bases, with 14 bases of the junction left unmatched. The CDR3 has 17 amino acids. Here the CDR3 reads CASSDRKTSGATNTQYF. CDR3 sequence (DNA): TGTGCCAGCAGCGACCGGAAGACTAGCGGGGCCACGAATACGCAGTATTTT.

The table lists this clonotype with many counts. V gene TRBV7-6 combines with J gene TRBJ2-1; 8 bases line up with TRBD2. The CDR3 totals 15 residues. Per the germline V gene, CDR1 is SGHVS and CDR2 is FNYEAQ. V trimming: 2 bases; J trimming: 2 bases; junction bases outside the gene matches: 2. The CDR3 nucleotides read TGTGCCAGCAGCTTACCGGGAGGGGCCTACAATGAGCAGTTCTTC. It translates to CASSLPGGAYNEQFF.

This chain's CDR3 is CASSLAWNTIYF. The CDR3 region has the DNA TGTGCCAGCAGCTTAGCTTGGAACACCATATATTTT. This chain uses TRBV7-2 with TRBJ1-3; D uncertain. CDR1 SGHTA and CDR2 FQGNSA come from the germline V gene. V was pared by 0 bases and J by 7 bases, with 4 bases between. This CDR3 has 12 residues.